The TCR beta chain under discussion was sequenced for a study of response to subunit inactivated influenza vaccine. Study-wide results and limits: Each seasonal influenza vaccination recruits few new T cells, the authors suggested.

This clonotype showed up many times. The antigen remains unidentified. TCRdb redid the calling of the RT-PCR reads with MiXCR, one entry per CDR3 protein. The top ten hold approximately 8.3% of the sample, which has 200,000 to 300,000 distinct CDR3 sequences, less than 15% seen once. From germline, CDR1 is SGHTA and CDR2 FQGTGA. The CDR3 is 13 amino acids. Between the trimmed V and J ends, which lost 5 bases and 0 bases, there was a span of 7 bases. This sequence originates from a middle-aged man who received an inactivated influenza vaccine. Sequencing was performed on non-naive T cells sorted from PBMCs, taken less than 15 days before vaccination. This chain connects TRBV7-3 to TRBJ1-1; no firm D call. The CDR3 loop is CASSLELNTEAFF. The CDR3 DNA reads TGTGCCAGCAGCCTGGAGCTGAACACTGAAGCTTTCTTT.